Detailed here is one T cell receptor (beta chain). The antigen remains undetermined. The sample belongs to a study of cytomegalovirus exposure and HLA in healthy donors. Samples came from healthy bone marrow donors. PCR amplification relied on 60 Vbeta primers (plus 13 Jbeta primers). Profiled with immunoSEQ multiplex PCR; TCRdb holds only in-frame clones, not every one. The sample records 120,000 to 150,000 clones, roughly 80% being singletons. General observations from the study: Under in vitro conditions, three CMV-associated chains were confirmed as specific for CMV antigens. Across HLA loci, a later analysis found differing TCR association rates, with DRB1 most and HLA-C fewest.

Source material: PBMCs. The receptor comes from a woman in her thirties or forties in good health and CMV-seronegative.

DNA of the CDR3: TGTGCCAGCAGTTACTTCGGGACTAGCTACAATGAGCAGTTCTTC. This sequence encodes CASSYFGTSYNEQFF. This chain joins TRBV6-6 and TRBJ2-1; 8 nucleotides agree with TRBD2. V gave up 1 base and J gave up 3 bases; unmatched junction bases: 2. Germline V gives CDR1 MNHNY, CDR2 SVGAGI (reference sequence). The CDR3 loop spans 15 amino acids.